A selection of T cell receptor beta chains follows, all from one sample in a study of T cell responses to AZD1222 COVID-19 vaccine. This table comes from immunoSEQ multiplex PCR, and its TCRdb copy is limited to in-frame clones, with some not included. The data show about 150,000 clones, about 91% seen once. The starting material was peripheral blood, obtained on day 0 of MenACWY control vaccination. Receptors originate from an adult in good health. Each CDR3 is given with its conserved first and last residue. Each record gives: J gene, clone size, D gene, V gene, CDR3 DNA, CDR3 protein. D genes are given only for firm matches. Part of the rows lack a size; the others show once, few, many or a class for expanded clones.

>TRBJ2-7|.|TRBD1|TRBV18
TGTGCCAGCTCCCCTCGGACAGGGGGCTACGAGCAGTACTTC
CASSPRTGGYEQYF
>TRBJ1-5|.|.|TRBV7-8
TGTGCCAGCAGCTTGGTTTGGGCTAGCAATCAGCCCCAGCATTTT
CASSLVWASNQPQHF
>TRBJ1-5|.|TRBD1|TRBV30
TGTGCCTGGAGCCCTGGACAGGTCAATCAGCCCCAGCATTTT
CAWSPGQVNQPQHF
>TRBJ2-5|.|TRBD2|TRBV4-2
TGTGCCAGCAGCCAAGATCGGGGCGGGGGAGAGACCCAGTACTTC
CASSQDRGGGETQYF
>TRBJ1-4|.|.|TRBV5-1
TGCGCCAGCAGGCCTACAGGGCGGGATAATGAAAAACTGTTTTTT
CASRPTGRDNEKLFF
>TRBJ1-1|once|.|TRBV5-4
TGTGCCAGCAGCTTGGGCAACGGAGGATATGAAGCTTTCTTT
CASSLGNGGYEAFF
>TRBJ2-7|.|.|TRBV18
TGTGCCAGCTCACCAGGTTCCTCCTACGAGCAGTACTTC
CASSPGSSYEQYF
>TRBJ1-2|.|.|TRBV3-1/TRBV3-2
TGTGCCAGAAAGTTGGACTTAAACTATGGCTACACCTTC
CARKLDLNYGYTF
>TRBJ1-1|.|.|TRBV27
TGTGCCAGCAGTTTATTGCAGACCCGTAACACTGAAGCTTTCTTT
CASSLLQTRNTEAFF
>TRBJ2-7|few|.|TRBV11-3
TGTGCCAGCAGCTTAGTTGGGGGGAGTTCCGACGAGCAGTACTTC
CASSLVGGSSDEQYF
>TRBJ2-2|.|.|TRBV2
TGTGCCAGCCTGTGGGGACGGAACACCGGGGAGCTGTTTTTT
CASLWGRNTGELFF
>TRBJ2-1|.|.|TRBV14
TGTGCCAGCAGCCTTTATCCGAGCTCCTACAATGAGCAGTTCTTC
CASSLYPSSYNEQFF